This T cell receptor (beta chain) emerged from a study of cytomegalovirus exposure and HLA in healthy donors. Looked up from germline, CDR1 is MDHEN and CDR2 is SYDVKM. CDR3 length equals 19 residues. V shed 1 base and J 1 base; nucleotides not matched to a gene: 12. The PCR made use of 60 Vbeta and 13 Jbeta primers. Here immunoSEQ multiplex PCR was the method, and the copy in TCRdb shows in-frame clones only, minus some. The data show more than 100,000 clones, just over 15% seen once. About this clone: Its matching antigen is unknown.

Study-level results: In a later analysis, TCR beta V- and J-gene trimming showed a link to a missense DCLRE1C variant.

The clonotype originates from a woman in her late teens or twenties in good health and CMV-seronegative. The specimen sequenced was PBMCs. V usage is TRBV28 and J usage is TRBJ2-7; 11 bases match TRBD2. This CDR3 reads CASSLLGPELAGGSYEQYF. CDR3 bases: TGTGCCAGCAGTTTATTGGGCCCAGAGTTAGCGGGAGGGTCCTACGAGCAGTACTTC.